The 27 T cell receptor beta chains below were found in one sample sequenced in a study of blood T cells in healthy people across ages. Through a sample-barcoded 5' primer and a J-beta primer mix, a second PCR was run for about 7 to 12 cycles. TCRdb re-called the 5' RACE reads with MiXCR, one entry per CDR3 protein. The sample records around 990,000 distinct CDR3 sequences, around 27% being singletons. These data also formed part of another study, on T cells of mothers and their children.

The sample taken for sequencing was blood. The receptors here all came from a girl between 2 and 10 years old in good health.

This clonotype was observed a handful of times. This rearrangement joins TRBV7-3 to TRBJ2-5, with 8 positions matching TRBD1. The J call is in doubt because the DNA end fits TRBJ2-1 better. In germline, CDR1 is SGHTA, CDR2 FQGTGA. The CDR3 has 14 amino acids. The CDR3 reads CASSSSGQGDEQFF. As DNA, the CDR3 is TGTGCCAGCAGCTCAAGTGGACAGGGCGATGAGCAGTTCTTC.

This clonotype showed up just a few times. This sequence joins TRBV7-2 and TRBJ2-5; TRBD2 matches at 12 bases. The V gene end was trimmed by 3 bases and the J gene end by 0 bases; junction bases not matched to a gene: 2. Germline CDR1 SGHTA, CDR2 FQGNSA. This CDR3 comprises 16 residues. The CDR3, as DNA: TGTGCCAGCAGCTTGAGACTAGCGGGGGACCAAGAGACCCAGTACTTC. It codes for CASSLRLAGDQETQYF.

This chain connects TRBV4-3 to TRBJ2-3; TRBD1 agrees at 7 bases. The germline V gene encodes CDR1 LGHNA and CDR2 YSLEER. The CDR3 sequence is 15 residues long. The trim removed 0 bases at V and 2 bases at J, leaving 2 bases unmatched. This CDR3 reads CASSQEQGDTDTQYF. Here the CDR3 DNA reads TGCGCCAGCAGCCAAGAGCAGGGGGACACAGATACGCAGTATTTT.

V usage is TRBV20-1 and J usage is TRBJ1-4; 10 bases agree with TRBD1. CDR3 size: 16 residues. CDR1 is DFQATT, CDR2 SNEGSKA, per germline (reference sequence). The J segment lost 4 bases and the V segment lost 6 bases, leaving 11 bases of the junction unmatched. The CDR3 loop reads CSAMDRGDTFNEKLFF. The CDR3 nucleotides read TGCAGTGCAATGGACAGGGGGGATACCTTTAATGAAAAACTGTTTTTT.

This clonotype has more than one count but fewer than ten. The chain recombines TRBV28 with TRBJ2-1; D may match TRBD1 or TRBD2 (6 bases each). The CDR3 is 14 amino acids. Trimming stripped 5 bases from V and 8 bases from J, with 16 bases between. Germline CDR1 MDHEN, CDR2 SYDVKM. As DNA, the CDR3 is TGTGCCAGCAGTCAAGGGGGAGGACCGGATGAGCAGTTCTTC. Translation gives CASSQGGGPDEQFF.

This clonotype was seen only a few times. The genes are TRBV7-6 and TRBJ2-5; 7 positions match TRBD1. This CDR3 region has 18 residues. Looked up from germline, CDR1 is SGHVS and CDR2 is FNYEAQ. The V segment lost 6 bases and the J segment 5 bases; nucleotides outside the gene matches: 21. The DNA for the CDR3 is TGTGCCAGCAGTCCCGGACAGGTCGGGAATCCCATATGGGAGACCCAGTACTTC. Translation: CASSPGQVGNPIWETQYF.

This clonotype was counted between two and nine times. The CDR3 DNA reads as TGTGCCAGCATTGAAGGGCCTCGGGTCTCTGGGGCCAACGTCCTGACTTTC. This gives the protein CASIEGPRVSGANVLTF. The genes are TRBV5-6 and TRBJ2-6; D gene ambiguous. Trimming shortened V by 6 bases and J by 0 bases, and 16 bases separated the two germline ends. Germline loops: CDR1 SGHDT, CDR2 YYEEEE. The CDR3 is 17 amino acids.

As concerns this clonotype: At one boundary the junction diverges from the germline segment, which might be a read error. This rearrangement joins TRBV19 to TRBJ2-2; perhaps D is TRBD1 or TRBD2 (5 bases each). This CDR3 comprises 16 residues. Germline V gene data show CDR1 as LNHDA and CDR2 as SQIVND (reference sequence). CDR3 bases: TGTGCCAGTAGTAGGAGGCGGCAGGGCAACACCGGGGAGCTGCTTTTT. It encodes CASSRRRQGNTGELLF.

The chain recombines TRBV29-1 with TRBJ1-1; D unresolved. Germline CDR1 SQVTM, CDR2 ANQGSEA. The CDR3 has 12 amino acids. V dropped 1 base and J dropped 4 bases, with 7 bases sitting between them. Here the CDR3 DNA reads TGCAGCGTTGAAGGGACCCCCACTGAAGCTTTCTTT. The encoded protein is CSVEGTPTEAFF.

In DNA form, the CDR3 reads TGTGCCAGCAGTTACTCGTCCGGGACCTTACCAACCTACGAGCAGTACTTC. Translated, it gives CASSYSSGTLPTYEQYF. This chain connects TRBV6-2 or TRBV6-3 to TRBJ2-7; the D call may be TRBD1 or TRBD2 (5 bases each). V was shortened by 0 bases and J by 2 bases, with 17 bases between the two germline ends. Germline CDR1 MNHEY, CDR2 SVGEGT. The CDR3 runs 17 residues.

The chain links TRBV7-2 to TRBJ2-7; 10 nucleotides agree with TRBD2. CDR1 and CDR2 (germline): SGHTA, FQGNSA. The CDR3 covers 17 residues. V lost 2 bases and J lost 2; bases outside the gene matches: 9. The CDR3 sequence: CASSLPASGSFPYEQYF. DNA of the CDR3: TGTGCCAGCAGCTTACCAGCTAGCGGGAGTTTCCCCTACGAGCAGTACTTC.

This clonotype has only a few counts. The CDR3 sequence: CASSGLAGGLPSSYEQYF. CDR3 DNA: TGTGCCAGCAGCGGACTAGCGGGGGGCCTCCCAAGCTCCTACGAGCAGTACTTC. The chain joins TRBV13 to TRBJ2-7; 14 bases align to TRBD2. Germline values: CDR1 PRHDT, CDR2 FYEKMQ (reference sequence). There are 18 residues in the CDR3. V trimming: 5 bases; J trimming: 0 bases; junction bases outside the gene matches: 9. The full variable domain, rest sourced from reference TRBV13 and TRBJ2-7, is AAGVIQSPRHLIKEKRETATLKCYPIPRHDTVYWYQQGPGQDPQFLISFYEKMQSDKGSIPDRFSAQQFSDYHSELNMSSLELGDSALYFCASSGLAGGLPSSYEQYFGPGTRLTVT.

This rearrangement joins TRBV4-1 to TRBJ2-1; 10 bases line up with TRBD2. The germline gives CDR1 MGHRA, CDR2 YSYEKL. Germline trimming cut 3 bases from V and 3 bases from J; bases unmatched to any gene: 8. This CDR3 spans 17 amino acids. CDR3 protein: CASSQSPGLASYNEQFF. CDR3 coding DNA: TGCGCCAGCAGCCAGAGTCCGGGACTAGCGAGCTACAATGAGCAGTTCTTC.

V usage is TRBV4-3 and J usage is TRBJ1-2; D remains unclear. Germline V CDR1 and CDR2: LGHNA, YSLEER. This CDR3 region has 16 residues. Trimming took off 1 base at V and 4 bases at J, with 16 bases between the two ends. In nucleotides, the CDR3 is TGCGCCAGCAGCCAAGGCACCCTGGATGCTTCCTATGGCTACACCTTC. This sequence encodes CASSQGTLDASYGYTF.

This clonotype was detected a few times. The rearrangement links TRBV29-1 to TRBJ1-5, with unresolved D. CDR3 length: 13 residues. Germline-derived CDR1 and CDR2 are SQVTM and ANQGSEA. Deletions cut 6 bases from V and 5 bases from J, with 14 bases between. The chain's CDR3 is CSVAEGPHQPQHF. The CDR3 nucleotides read TGCAGCGTCGCGGAGGGTCCCCATCAGCCCCAGCATTTT.

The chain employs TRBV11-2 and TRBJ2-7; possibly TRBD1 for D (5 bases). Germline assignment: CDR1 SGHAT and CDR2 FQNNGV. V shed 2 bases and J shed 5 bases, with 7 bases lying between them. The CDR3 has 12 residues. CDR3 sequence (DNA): TGTGCCAGCAGCTTAATGACAGACGAGCAGTACTTC. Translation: CASSLMTDEQYF.

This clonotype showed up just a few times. The CDR3 DNA follows: TGTGCCAGCAGTCCACTAATACAGGCAGATACGCAGTATTTT. Translated: CASSPLIQADTQYF. The chain combines TRBV27 with TRBJ2-3; weak D call: TRBD1 (5 bases). The CDR3 is made up of 14 amino acids. Trimming left V 5 bases short and J 4 bases short, with 13 bases between. The V gene's germline CDR1 is MNHEY and CDR2 SMNVEV (reference sequence).

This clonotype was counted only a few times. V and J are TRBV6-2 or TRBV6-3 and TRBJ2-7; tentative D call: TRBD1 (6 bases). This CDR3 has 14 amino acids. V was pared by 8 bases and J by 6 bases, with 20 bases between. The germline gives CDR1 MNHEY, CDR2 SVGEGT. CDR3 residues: CASGPRQVVGEQYF. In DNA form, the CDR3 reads TGTGCCAGCGGACCCCGACAGGTCGTCGGCGAGCAGTACTTC.

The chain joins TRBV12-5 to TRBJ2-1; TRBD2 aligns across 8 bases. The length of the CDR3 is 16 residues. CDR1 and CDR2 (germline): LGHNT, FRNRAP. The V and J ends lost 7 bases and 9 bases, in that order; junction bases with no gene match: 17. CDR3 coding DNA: TGTGCTAGTGCCTCGGGGCTAGCGGGCCCGACGGGTGAGCAGTTCTTC. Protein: CASASGLAGPTGEQFF.

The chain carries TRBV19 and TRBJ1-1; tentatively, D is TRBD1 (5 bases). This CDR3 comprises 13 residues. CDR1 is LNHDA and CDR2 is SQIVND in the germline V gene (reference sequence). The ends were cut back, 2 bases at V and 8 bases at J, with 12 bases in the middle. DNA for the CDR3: TGTGCCAGTAGTATAATGCGCGGGGGGGAAGCTTTCTTT. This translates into CASSIMRGGEAFF.

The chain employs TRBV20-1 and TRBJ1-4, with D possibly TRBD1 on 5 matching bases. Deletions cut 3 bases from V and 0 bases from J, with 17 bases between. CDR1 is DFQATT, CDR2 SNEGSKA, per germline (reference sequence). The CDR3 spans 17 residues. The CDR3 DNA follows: TGCAGTGCTAGTGGAGCAGGGTGGGGGGCAACTAATGAAAAACTGTTTTTT. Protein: CSASGAGWGATNEKLFF.

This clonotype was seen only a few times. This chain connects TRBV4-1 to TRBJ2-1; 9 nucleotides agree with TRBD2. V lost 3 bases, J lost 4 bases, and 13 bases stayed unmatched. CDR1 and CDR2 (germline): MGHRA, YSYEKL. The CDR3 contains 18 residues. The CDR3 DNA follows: TGCGCCAGCAGCCACCAAAATCCAGCGGGAGGTATATACAATGAGCAGTTCTTC. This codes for CASSHQNPAGGIYNEQFF.

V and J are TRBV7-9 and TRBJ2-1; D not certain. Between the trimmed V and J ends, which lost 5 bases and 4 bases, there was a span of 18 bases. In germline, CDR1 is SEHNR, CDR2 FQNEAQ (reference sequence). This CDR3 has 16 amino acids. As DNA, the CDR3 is TGTGCCAGCAGCAAAAGGGCAGGCTTGGGGTACAATGAGCAGTTCTTC. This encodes CASSKRAGLGYNEQFF.

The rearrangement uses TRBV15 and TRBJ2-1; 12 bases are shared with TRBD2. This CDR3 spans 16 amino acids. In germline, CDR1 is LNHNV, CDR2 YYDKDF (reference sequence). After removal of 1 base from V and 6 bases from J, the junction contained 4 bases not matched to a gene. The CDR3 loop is CATSRVLAGGRNEQFF. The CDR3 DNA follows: TGTGCCACCAGCAGAGTACTAGCGGGAGGTCGCAATGAGCAGTTCTTC.

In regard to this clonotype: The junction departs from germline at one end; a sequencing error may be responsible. CDR3 protein: CASIWTGLDERFF. CDR3 coding DNA: TGTGCCAGCATATGGACAGGGCTCGATGAGCGGTTCTTC. The chain is built from TRBV7-9 and TRBJ2-5; 8 positions match TRBD1. The CDR3 has 13 residues. Germline lookup yields CDR1 SEHNR and CDR2 FQNEAQ (reference sequence). Variable domain in full (rest from reference TRBV7-9 and TRBJ2-5): DTGVSQNPRHKITKRGQNVTFRCDPISEHNRLYWYRQTLGQGPEFLTYFQNEAQLEKSRLLSDRFSAERPKGSFSTLEIQRTEQGDSAMYLCASIWTGLDERFFGPGTRLLVL.

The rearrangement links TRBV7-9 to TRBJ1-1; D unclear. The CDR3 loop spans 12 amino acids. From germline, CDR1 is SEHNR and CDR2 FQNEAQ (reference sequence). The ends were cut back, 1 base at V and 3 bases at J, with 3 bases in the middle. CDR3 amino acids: CASSLEYTEAFF. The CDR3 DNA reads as TGTGCCAGCAGCTTAGAGTACACTGAAGCTTTCTTT.

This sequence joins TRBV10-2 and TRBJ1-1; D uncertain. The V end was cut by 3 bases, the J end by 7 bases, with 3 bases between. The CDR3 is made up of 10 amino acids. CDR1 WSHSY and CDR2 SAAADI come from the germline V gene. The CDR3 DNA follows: TGCGCCAGCAGTGACGGTGAAGCTTTCTTT. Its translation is CASSDGEAFF.